What follows is one T cell receptor beta chain and its context. The source of the sample is a study of shared clonotypes between healthy human individuals. The CDR3 consists of 16 residues. Looked up from germline, CDR1 is MNHEY and CDR2 is SMNVEV (reference sequence). V lost 5 bases to trimming and J lost 0 bases; unmatched junction nucleotides: 8. When replicate PCRs were run on sorted subsets, they used approximately 210 ng DNA, around 33,000 T cell genomes. The method was immunoSEQ multiplex PCR; TCRdb's version includes in-frame clones alone and lacks a portion of them. The sample includes fewer than 1.4 million clones, 75% to 80% of them seen just once.

This TCR was sampled from a young man in good health. Some clones in this sample may be carry-over from other donors' samples. Input material: memory CD4+ T cells from PBMCs. Subset meaning: CD45RA-negative fraction. This chain links TRBV27 with TRBJ1-2; 8 bases match TRBD1. The CDR3 DNA follows: TGTGCCAGCAGTCCACTGACAGGGGTCCCTAACTATGGCTACACCTTC. It codes for CASSPLTGVPNYGYTF.